This TCR beta chain is drawn from a study of shared clonotypes between healthy human individuals. Study-wide results and caveats: Only blood underwent sampling, and tissue repertoires likely differ. Shared across several donors were around 5% of the naive CD4 clonotypes. Memory subsets generally showed lower estimated richness than naive subsets.

In the authors' workflow: Owing to the provision of junction-only sequences devoid of quality scores by immunoSEQ, filtering differed. The protocol was immunoSEQ multiplex PCR, while the TCRdb copy is restricted to in-frame clones and leaves out a portion. The D gene and trimming were derived from the DNA, and the V and J assignments and clone size from that table. Of about 2.4 million clones in the sample, roughly 92% were seen once. CDR3 length: 16 residues. Trimming left V 7 bases short and J 2 bases short, with 18 bases between. The germline CDR1 and CDR2 sequences are SGHTA and FQGNSA. A note on this clone: Its cognate antigen is unknown.

Sequencing used naive CD4+ T cells sorted from blood. Subset denoted: CD45RA+ positively selected. This TCR came from a young man in good health. The J gene is TRBJ2-1, the V gene TRBV7-2; D may be TRBD2 (6 bases). CDR3 sequence reads: CASTPPGLRPYNEQFF. In nucleotides, the CDR3 is TGTGCCAGCACCCCGCCGGGACTCCGTCCCTACAATGAGCAGTTCTTC. Looking up the rest from reference TRBV7-2 and TRBJ2-1 gives the full variable domain: GAGVSQSPSNKVTEKGKDVELRCDPISGHTALYWYRQSLGQGLEFLIYFQGNSAPDKSGLPSDRFSAERTGGSVSTLTIQRTQQEDSAVYLCASTPPGLRPYNEQFFGPGTRLTVL.